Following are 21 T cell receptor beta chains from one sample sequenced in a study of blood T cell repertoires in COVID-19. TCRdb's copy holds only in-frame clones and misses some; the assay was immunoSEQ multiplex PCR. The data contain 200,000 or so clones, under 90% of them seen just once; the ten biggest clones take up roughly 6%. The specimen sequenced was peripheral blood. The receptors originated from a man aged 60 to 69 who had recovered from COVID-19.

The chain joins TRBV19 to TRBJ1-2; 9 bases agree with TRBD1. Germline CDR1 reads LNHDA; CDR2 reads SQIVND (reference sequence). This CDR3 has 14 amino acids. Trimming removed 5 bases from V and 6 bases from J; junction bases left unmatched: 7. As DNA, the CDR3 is TGTGCCAGTAGTCTATACGGACAGGGGAATGGCTACACCTTC. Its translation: CASSLYGQGNGYTF.

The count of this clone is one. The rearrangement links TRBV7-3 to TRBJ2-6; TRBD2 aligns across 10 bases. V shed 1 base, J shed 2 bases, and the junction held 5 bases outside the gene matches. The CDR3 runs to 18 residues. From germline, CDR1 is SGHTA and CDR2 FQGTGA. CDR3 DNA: TGTGCCAGCAGCTTAAACCCTAGCGGGAGCGCTGGGGCCAACGTCCTGACTTTC. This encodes CASSLNPSGSAGANVLTF.

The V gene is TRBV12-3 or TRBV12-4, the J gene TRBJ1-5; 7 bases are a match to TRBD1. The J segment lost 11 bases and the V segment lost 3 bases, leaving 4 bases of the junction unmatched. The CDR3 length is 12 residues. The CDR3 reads CASSFAGTAQHF. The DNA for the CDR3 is TGTGCCAGCAGTTTTGCCGGGACAGCCCAGCATTTT.

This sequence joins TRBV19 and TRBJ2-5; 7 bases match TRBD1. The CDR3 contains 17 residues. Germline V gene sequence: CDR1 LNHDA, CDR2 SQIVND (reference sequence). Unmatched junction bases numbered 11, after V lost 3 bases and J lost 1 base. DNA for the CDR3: TGTGCCAGTAGTATGCCAGGGGGAGAGCCAGGCCAAGAGACCCAGTACTTC. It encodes CASSMPGGEPGQETQYF.

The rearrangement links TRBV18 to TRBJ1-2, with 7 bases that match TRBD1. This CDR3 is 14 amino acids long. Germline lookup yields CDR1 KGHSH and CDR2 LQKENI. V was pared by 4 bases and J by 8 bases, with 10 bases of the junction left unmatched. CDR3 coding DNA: TGTGCCAGCTCACGAATAACAGGGACAGAGGGCTACACCTTC. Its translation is CASSRITGTEGYTF.

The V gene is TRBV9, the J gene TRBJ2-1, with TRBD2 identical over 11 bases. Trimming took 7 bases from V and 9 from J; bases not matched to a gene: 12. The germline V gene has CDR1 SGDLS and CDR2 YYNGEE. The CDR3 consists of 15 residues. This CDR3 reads CASASTSGSYGEQFF. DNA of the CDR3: TGTGCCAGCGCCTCCACTAGCGGGAGTTATGGTGAGCAGTTCTTC.

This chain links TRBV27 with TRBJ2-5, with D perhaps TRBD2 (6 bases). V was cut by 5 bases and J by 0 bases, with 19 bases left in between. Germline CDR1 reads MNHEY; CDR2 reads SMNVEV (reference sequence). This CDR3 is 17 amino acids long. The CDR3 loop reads CASSPIVLAKYQETQYF. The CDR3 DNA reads TGTGCCAGCAGTCCCATCGTACTAGCCAAGTACCAAGAGACCCAGTACTTC.

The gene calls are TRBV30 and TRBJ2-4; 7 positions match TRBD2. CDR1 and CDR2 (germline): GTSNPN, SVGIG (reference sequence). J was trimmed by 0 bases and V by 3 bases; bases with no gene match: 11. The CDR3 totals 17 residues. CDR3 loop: CAWSLSGSGGAKNIQYF. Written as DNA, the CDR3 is TGTGCCTGGAGCCTTTCGGGCTCGGGAGGAGCCAAAAACATTCAGTACTTC.

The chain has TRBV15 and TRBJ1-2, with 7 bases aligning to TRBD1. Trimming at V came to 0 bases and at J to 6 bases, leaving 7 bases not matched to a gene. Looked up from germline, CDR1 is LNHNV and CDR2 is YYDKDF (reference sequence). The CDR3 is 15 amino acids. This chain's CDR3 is CATSRDPSGTDGYTF. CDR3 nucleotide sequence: TGTGCCACCAGCAGAGATCCTTCCGGGACAGATGGCTACACCTTC.

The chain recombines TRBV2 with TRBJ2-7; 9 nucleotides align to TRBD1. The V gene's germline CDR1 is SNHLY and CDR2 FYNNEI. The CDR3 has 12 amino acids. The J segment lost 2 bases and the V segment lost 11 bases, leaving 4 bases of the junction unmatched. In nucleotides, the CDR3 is TGTGCCTCCGGGACAGGGCCCTACGAGCAGTACTTC. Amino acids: CASGTGPYEQYF.

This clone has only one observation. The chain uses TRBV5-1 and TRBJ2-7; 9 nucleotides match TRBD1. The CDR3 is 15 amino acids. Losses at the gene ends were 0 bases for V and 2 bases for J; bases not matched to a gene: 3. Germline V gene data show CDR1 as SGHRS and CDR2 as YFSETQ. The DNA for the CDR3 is TGCGCCAGCAGCTTGGGAGGGACAGGGCCCTACGAGCAGTACTTC. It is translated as CASSLGGTGPYEQYF.

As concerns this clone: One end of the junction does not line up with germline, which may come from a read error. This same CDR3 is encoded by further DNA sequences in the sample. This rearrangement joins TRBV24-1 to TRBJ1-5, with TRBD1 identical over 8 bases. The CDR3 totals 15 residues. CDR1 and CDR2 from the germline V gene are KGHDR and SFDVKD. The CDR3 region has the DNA TGTGCCACCAGTGACACCGGGACAGGCAAGCAGCCCCAGCATTTT. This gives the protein CATSDTGTGKQPQHF.

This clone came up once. DNA for the CDR3: TGCGCCAGCAGCCCCGATAGACTTGAAGCTTTCTTT. Encoded protein: CASSPDRLEAFF. The rearrangement uses TRBV4-1 and TRBJ1-1, with no clear D. CDR3 length: 12 amino acids. CDR1 and CDR2 (germline): MGHRA, YSYEKL. V was cut by 4 bases and J by 7 bases, with 10 bases left in between.

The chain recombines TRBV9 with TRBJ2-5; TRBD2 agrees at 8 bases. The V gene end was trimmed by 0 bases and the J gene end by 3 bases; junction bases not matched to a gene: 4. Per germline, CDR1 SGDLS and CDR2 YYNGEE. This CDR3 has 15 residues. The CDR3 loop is CASSVGSGSEETQYF. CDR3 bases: TGTGCCAGCAGCGTAGGCAGCGGGAGTGAAGAGACCCAGTACTTC.

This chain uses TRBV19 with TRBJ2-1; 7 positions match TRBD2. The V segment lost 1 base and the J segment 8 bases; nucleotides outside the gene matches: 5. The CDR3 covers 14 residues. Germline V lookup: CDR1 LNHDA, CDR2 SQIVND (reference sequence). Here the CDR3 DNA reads TGTGCCAGTAGTATAGGGGGCGGGAGATATGAGCAGTTCTTC. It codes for CASSIGGGRYEQFF.

The CDR3 bases are TGTGCCAGCAGTTACCTACAGGGTGGCTATGGCTACACCTTC. Translating it yields CASSYLQGGYGYTF. The rearrangement uses TRBV6-5 and TRBJ1-2; a weak D match, TRBD1 (6 bases). V was pared by 2 bases and J by 4 bases, with 11 bases between. Germline CDR1 reads MNHEY; CDR2 reads SVGAGI. The CDR3 contains 14 residues.

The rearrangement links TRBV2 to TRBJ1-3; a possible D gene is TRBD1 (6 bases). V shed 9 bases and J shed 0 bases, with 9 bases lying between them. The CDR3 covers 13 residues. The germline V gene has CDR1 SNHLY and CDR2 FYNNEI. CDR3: CARQGISGNTIYF. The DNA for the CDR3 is TGTGCCAGGCAGGGGATCTCTGGAAACACCATATATTTT.

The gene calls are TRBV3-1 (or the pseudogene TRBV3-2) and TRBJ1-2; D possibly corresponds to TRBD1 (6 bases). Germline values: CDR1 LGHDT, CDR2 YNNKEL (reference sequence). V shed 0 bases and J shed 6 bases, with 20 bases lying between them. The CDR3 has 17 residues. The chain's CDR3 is CASSQDLRETGIHGYTF. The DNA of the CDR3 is TGTGCCAGCAGCCAAGATCTACGTGAAACAGGGATCCATGGCTACACCTTC.

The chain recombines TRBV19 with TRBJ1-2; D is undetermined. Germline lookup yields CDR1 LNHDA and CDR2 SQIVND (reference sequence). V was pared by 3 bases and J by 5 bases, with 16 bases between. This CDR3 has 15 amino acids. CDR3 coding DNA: TGTGCCAGTAGTATTGGCGGGTCGGTTAGGTATGGCTACACCTTC. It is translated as CASSIGGSVRYGYTF.

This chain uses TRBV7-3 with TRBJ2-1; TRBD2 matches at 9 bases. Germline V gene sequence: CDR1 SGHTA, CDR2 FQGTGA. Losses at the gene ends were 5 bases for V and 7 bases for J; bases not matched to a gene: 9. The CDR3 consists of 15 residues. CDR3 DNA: TGTGCCAGCAGCGCCCCGGGACTAGCCGGTAATGAGCAGTTCTTC. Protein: CASSAPGLAGNEQFF.

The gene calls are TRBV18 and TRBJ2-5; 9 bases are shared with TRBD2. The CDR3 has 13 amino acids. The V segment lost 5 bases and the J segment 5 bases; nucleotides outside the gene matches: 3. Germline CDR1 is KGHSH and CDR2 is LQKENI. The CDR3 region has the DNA TGTGCCAGCTCATCTGGACTAGCGGAGACCCAGTACTTC. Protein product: CASSSGLAETQYF.